This T cell receptor beta chain came from a study of OX40 agonist ivuxolimab in advanced cancers. Whole-study context: Ivuxolimab doses were 0.01, 0.1, 0.3, 1.5, 3 or 10 mg/kg every 2 weeks. Subjects had a mean age of around 60 years, with a range of about 20 to 85; around 80% were male. Partial responses were achieved by three patients, of whom one had hepatocellular carcinoma and two had cutaneous melanoma.

Turning to this clone: The antigen is undetermined.

The CDR3 is 14 amino acids. With 2 bases removed from V and 4 bases from J, the gap between germline ends came to 8 bases. The germline CDR1 and CDR2 sequences are KGHSH and LQKENI. General study points: Relatively little clonal expansion, among the lowest observed, appeared in partial responders at 0.1-3.0 mg/kg.

Clones were read by immunoSEQ multiplex PCR, and TCRdb kept only the in-frame ones, dropping some. Among some 50,000 clones listed, 75% to 90% were seen once. The sample consisted of CD4+ or CD8+ T cells sorted from blood, taken in a trial of the OX40 agonist ivuxolimab. This clonotype was obtained from an adult with an advanced solid tumor such as melanoma, head and neck, liver or kidney cancer. V usage is TRBV18 and J usage is TRBJ2-2; D is ambiguous. The CDR3 is CASSPKRATGELFF. The CDR3 region has the DNA TGTGCCAGCTCACCAAAAAGGGCCACCGGGGAGCTGTTTTTT. Full variable domain (outside the CDR3, taken from reference TRBV18 and TRBJ2-2): NAGVMQNPRHLVRRRGQEARLRCSPMKGHSHVYWYRQLPEEGLKFMVYLQKENIIDESGMPKERFSAEFPKEGPSILRIQQVVRGDSAAYFCASSPKRATGELFFGEGSRLTVL.